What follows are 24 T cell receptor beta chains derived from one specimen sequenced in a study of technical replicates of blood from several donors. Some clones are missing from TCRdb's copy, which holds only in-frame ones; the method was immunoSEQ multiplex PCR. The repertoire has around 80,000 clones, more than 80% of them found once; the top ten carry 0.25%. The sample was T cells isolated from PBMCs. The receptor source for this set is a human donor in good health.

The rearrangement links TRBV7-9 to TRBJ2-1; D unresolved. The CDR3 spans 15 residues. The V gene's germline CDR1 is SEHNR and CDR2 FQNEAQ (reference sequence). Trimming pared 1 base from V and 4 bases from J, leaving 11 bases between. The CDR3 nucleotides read TGTGCCAGCAGCTTAGGACGGCCGGGTTACAATGAGCAGTTCTTC. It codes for CASSLGRPGYNEQFF. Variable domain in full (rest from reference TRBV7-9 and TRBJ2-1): DTGVSQNPRHKITKRGQNVTFRCDPISEHNRLYWYRQTLGQGPEFLTYFQNEAQLEKSRLLSDRFSAERPKGSFSTLEIQRTEQGDSAMYLCASSLGRPGYNEQFFGPGTRLTVL.

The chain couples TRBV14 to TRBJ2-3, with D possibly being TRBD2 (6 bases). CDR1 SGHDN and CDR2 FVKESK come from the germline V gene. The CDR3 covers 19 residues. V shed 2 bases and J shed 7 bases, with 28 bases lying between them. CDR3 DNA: TGTGCCAGCAGCCAATCCCACGGAGGGGCAGGGAGCCTTCGAAATACGCAGTATTTT. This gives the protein CASSQSHGGAGSLRNTQYF.

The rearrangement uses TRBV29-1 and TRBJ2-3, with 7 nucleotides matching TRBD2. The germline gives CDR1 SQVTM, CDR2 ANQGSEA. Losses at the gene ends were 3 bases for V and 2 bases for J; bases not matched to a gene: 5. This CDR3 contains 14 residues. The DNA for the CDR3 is TGCAGCGTTGAGGGAGGGACCCACACAGATACGCAGTATTTT. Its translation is CSVEGGTHTDTQYF.

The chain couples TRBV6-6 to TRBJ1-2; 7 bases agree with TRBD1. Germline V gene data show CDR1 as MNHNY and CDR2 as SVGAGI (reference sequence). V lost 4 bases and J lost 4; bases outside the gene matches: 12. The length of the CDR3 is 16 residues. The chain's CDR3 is CASSSLKPGGSYGYTF. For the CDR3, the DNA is TGTGCCAGCAGTTCTTTGAAGCCAGGGGGTAGCTATGGCTACACCTTC.

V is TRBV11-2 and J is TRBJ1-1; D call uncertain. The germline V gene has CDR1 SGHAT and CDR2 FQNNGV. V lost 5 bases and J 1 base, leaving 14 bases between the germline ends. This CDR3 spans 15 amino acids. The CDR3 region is CASSLSGLANTEAFF. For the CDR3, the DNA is TGTGCCAGCAGCCTGTCAGGTCTCGCGAACACTGAAGCTTTCTTT.

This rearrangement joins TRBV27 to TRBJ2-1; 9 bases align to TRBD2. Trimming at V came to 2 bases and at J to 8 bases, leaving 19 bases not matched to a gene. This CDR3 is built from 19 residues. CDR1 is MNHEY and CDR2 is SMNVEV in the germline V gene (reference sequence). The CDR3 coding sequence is TGTGCCAGCAGTTTAAGCGGGACTAGCCCTAGGGACGGGGCCTATGAGCAGTTCTTC. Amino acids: CASSLSGTSPRDGAYEQFF.

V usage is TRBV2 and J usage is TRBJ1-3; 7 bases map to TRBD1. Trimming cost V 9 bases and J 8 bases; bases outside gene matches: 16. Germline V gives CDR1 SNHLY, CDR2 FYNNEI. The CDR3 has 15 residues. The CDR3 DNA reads TGTGCCAGGAGACAGGGCCAGGGTCTACTAGACACCATATATTTT. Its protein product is CARRQGQGLLDTIYF. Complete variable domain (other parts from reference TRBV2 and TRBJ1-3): EPEVTQTPSHQVTQMGQEVILRCVPISNHLYFYWYRQILGQKVEFLVSFYNNEISEKSEIFDDQFSVERPDGSNFTLKIRSTKLEDSAMYFCARRQGQGLLDTIYFGEGSWLTVV.

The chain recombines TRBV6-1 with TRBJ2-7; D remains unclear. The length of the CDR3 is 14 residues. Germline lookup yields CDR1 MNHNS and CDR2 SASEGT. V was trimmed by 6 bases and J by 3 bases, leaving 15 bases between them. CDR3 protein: CASSQTALGYEQYF. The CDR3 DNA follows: TGTGCCAGCAGCCAGACTGCCCTCGGCTACGAGCAGTACTTC.

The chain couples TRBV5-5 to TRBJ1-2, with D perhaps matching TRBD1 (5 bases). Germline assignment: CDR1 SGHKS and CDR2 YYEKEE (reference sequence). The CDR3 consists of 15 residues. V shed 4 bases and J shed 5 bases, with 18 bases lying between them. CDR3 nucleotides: TGTGCCAGCAGCGGCGGGGACCTCCGGGGGTATGGCTACACCTTC. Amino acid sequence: CASSGGDLRGYGYTF.

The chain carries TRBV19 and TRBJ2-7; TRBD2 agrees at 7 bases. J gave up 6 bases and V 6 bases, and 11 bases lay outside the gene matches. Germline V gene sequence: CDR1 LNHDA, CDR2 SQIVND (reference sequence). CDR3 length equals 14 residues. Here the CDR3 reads CASRQRGAHSEQYF. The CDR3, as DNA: TGTGCCAGTAGGCAGCGGGGAGCCCATTCCGAGCAGTACTTC.

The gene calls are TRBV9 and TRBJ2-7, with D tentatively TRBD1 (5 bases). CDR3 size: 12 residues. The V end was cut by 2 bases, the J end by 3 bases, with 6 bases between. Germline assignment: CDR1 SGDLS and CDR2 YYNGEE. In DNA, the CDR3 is TGTGCCAGCAGCGTGGACAACTACGAGCAGTACTTC. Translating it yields CASSVDNYEQYF.

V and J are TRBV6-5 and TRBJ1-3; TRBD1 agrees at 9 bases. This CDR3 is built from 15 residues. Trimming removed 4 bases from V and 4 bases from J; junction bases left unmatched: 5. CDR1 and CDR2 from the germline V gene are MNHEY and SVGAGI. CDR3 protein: CASSSQGASGNTIYF. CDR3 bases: TGTGCCAGCAGTTCACAGGGGGCATCAGGAAACACCATATATTTT.

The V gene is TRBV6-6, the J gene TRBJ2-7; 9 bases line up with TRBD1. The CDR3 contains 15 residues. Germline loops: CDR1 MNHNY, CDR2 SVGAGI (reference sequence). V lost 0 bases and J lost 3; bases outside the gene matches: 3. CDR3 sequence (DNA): TGTGCCAGCAGTTACTCGATGGGACAGGGCTACGAGCAGTACTTC. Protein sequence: CASSYSMGQGYEQYF.

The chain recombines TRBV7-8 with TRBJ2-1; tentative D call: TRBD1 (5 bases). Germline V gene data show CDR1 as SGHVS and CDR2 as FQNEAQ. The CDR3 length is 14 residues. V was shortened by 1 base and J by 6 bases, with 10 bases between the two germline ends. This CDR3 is CASSLEQVVNEQFF. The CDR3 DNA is TGTGCCAGCAGCTTAGAACAGGTAGTCAATGAGCAGTTCTTC. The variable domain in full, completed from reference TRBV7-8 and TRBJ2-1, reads GAGVSQSPRYKVAKRGQDVALRCDPISGHVSLFWYQQALGQGPEFLTYFQNEAQLDKSGLPSDRFFAERPEGSVSTLKIQRTQQEDSAVYLCASSLEQVVNEQFFGPGTRLTVL.

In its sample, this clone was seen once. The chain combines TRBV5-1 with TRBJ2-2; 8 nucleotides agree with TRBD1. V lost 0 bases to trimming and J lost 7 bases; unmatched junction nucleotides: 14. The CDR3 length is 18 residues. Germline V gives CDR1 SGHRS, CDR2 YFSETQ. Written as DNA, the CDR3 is TGCGCCAGCAGCTTGGTCGGCAGGGGGCGGATTGAGAACGGGGAGCTGTTTTTT. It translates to CASSLVGRGRIENGELFF.

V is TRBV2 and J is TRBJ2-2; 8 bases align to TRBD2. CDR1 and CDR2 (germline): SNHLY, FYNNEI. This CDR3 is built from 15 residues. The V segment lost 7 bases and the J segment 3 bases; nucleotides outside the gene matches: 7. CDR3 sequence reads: CASNLRGVYTGELFF. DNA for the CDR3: TGTGCCAGCAACCTGCGGGGGGTGTACACCGGGGAGCTGTTTTTT. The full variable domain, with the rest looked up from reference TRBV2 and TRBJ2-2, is EPEVTQTPSHQVTQMGQEVILRCVPISNHLYFYWYRQILGQKVEFLVSFYNNEISEKSEIFDDQFSVERPDGSNFTLKIRSTKLEDSAMYFCASNLRGVYTGELFFGEGSRLTVL.

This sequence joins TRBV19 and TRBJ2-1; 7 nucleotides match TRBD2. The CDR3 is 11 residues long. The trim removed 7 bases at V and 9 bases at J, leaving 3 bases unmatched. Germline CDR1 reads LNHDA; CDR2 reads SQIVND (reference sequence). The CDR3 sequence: CASTPGGEQFF. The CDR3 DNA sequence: TGTGCCAGTACTCCGGGGGGTGAGCAGTTCTTC.

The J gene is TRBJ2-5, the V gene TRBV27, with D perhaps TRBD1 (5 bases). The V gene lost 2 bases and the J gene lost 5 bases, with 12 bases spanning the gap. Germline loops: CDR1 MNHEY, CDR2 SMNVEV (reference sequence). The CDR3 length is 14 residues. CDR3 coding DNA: TGTGCCAGCAGTTTACGGCAGGGTCCGGAGACCCAGTACTTC. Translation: CASSLRQGPETQYF.

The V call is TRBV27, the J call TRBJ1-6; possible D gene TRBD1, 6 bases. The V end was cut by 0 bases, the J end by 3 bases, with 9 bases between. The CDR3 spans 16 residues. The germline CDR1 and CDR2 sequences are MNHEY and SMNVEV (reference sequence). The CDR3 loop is CASSLSRGIYNSPLHF. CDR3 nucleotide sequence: TGTGCCAGCAGTTTATCGAGGGGGATCTATAATTCACCCCTCCACTTT.

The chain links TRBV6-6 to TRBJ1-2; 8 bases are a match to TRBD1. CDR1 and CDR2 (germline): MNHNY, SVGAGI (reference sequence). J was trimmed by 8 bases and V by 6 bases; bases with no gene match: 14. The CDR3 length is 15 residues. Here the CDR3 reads CASSRTGIYARGYTF. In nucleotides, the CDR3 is TGTGCCAGCAGCCGGACAGGGATTTACGCACGGGGCTACACCTTC.

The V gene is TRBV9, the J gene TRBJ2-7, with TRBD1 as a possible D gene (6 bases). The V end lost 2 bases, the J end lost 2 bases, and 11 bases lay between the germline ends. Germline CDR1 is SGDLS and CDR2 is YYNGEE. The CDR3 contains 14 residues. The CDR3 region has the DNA TGTGCCAGCAGCGTGCGAGGGGGTCCCTACGAGCAGTACTTC. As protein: CASSVRGGPYEQYF.

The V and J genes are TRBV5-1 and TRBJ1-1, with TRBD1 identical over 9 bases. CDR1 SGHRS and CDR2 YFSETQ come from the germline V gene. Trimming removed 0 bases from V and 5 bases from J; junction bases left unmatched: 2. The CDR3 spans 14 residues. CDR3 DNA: TGCGCCAGCAGCTTGGACAGGGGGCGAACTGAAGCTTTCTTT. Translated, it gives CASSLDRGRTEAFF. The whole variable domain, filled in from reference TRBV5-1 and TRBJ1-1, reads KAGVTQTPRYLIKTRGQQVTLSCSPISGHRSVSWYQQTPGQGLQFLFEYFSETQRNKGNFPGRFSGRQFSNSRSEMNVSTLELGDSALYLCASSLDRGRTEAFFGQGTRLTVV.

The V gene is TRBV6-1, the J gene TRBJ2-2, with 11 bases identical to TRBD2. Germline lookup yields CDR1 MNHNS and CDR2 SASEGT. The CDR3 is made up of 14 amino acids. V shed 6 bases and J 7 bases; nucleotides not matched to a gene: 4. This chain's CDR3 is CASRTSGKVGELFF. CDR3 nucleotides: TGTGCCAGCAGGACTAGCGGGAAGGTCGGGGAGCTGTTTTTT.

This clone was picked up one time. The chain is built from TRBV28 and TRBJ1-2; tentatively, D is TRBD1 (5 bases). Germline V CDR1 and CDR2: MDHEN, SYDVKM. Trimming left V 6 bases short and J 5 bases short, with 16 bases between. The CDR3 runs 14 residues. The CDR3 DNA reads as TGTGCCAGCAGCCCGTCTGGGGGAGGGTATGGCTACACCTTC. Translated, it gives CASSPSGGGYGYTF.